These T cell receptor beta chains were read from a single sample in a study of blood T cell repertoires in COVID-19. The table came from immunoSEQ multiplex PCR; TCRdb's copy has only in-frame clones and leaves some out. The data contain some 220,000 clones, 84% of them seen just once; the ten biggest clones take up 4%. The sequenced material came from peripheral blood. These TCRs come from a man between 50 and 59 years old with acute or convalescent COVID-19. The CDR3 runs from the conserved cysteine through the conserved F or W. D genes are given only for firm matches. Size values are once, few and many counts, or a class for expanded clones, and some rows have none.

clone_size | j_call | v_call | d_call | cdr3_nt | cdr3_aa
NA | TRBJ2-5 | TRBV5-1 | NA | TGCGCCAGCAGCTTGGTCGAGCAAGAGACCCAGTACTTC | CASSLVEQETQYF
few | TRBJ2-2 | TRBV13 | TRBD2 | TGTGCCAGCAGCTTACGTGGGAGGGACACCGGGGAGCTGTTTTTT | CASSLRGRDTGELFF
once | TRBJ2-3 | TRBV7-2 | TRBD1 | TGTGCCAGCAGCCTAAGACAGGGCGGCACAGATACGCAGTATTTT | CASSLRQGGTDTQYF
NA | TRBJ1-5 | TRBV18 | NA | TGTGCCAGCTCACCAATACAGGGAAGCAATCAGCCCCAGCATTTT | CASSPIQGSNQPQHF
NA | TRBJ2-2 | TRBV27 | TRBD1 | TGTGCCAGCAGTTTAAGTGGACAGGGGAACACCGGGGAGCTGTTTTTT | CASSLSGQGNTGELFF
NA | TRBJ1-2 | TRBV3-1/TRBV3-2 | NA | TGTGCCAGCAGCCAGGCCAGCTATGGCTACACCTTC | CASSQASYGYTF
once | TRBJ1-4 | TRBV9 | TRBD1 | TGTGCCAGCAGCGTAGACCCCCCCCAGGGGGCAACTAATGAAAAACTGTTTTTT | CASSVDPPQGATNEKLFF
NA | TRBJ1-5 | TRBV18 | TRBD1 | TGTGCCAGCTCACTACAGGGGGATCAGCCCCAGCATTTT | CASSLQGDQPQHF
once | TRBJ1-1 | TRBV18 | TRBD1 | TGTGCCAGCTCACCCGGACAGGGGGCTAGCGGCACTGAAGCTTTCTTT | CASSPGQGASGTEAFF
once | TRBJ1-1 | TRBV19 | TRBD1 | TGTGCCAGTAGTATACCGGGACAGCCGTACTCAAGGAACACTGAAGCTTTCTTT | CASSIPGQPYSRNTEAFF
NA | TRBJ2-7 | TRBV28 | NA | TGTGCCAGCAGCACTCTTTTCTACGAGCAGTACTTC | CASSTLFYEQYF
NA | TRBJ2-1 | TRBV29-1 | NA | TGCAGCGTTAGTGCAGGGATAAACAATGAGCAGTTCTTC | CSVSAGINNEQFF
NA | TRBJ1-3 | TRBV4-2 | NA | TGTGCCAGCAGCCGGGGAGGAGGGAGCTCTGGAAACACCATATATTTT | CASSRGGGSSGNTIYF
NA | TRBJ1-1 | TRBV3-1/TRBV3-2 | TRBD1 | TGTGCCAGCAGCCAAATTAGGACAGGGAGGAACACTGAAGCTTTCTTT | CASSQIRTGRNTEAFF
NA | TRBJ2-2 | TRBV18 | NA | TGTGCCAGCTCACCACTATCGGCTCGGGGCACCGGGGAGCTGTTTTTT | CASSPLSARGTGELFF
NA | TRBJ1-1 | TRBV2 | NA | TGTGCCAGCAGTGCAAGTCGGGGGAACACTGAAGCTTTCTTT | CASSASRGNTEAFF
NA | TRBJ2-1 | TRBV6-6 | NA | TGTGCCAGCAGAATCAGCAATGAGCAGTTCTTC | CASRISNEQFF
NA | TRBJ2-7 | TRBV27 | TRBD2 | TGTGCCAGCAGTTTATCGACTCGGGGACTAGGCGAGCAGTACTTC | CASSLSTRGLGEQYF
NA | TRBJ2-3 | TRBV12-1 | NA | TGTGCCAGCAGCTTTGCCGCTGGGAGAGATACGCAGTATTTT | CASSFAAGRDTQYF
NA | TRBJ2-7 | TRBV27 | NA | TGTGCCAACCTGACAGGAGAACTCTCCTACGAGCAGTACTTC | CANLTGELSYEQYF
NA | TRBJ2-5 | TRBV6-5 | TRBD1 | TGTGCCAGCAGTTGGGGGACAGGGGAAGAGACCCAGTACTTC | CASSWGTGEETQYF
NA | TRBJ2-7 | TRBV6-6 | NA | TGTGCCAGCAGTCAAAAGGAGGTCCCGGTCGAGCAGTACTTC | CASSQKEVPVEQYF
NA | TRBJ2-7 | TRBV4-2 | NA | TGTGCCAGCAGCCAAGATCGGAGCGAGCAGTACTTC | CASSQDRSEQYF
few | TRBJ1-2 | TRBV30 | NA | TGTGCCTGGAGGGATGGACAGTATTATGGCTACACCTTC | CAWRDGQYYGYTF
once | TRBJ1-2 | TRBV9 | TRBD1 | TGTGCCAGCAGCTCGGGACAGGGGTATGGCTACACCTTC | CASSSGQGYGYTF
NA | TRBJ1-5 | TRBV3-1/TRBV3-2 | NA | TGTGCCAGCAGCCAAGCGGGTCGGACAGAACAGCCCCAGCATTTT | CASSQAGRTEQPQHF
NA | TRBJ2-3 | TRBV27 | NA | TGTGCCAGCAGTTTTTGGGGGAGGGGGGATACGCAGTATTTT | CASSFWGRGDTQYF
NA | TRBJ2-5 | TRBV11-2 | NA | TGTGCCAGCAGCTTAGAGGCGGCACCTCAAGAGACCCAGTACTTC | CASSLEAAPQETQYF
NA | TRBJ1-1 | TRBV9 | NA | TGTGCCAGCAGCGGCGGAGGGGCAGGGAGGGCTGGATCCAACACTGAAGCTTTCTTT | CASSGGGAGRAGSNTEAFF
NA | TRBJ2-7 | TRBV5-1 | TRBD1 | TGCGCCAGCAGCTTGGGACAGGGGAACTACGAGCAGTACTTC | CASSLGQGNYEQYF
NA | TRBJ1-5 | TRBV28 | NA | TGTGCCAGCAAGAGTCTGGTCCGTCAGCCCCAGCATTTT | CASKSLVRQPQHF
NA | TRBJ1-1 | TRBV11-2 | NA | TGTGCCAGCAGCTTAGCCATACACCCGACTGAAGCTTTCTTT | CASSLAIHPTEAFF
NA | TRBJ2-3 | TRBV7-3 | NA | TGTGCCAGCAGCCCTAACGCGGTGACTACAAAGGCAGATACGCAGTATTTT | CASSPNAVTTKADTQYF
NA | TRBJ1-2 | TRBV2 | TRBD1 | TGTGCCAGCAGCGGAGGGGACAGCCTTAACTATGGCTACACCTTC | CASSGGDSLNYGYTF
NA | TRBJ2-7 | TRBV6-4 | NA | TGTGCCAGCAGCAGGGGGACTCGGAAGGGACAGTTCTACGAGCAGTACTTC | CASSRGTRKGQFYEQYF
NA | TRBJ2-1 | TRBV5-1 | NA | TGCGCCAGCAGAGTTCGGGATGAGCAGTTCTTC | CASRVRDEQFF
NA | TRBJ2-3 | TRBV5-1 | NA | TGCGCCAGCAGCTTTGAAGGGTTTGGGGGCGCAGATACGCAGTATTTT | CASSFEGFGGADTQYF
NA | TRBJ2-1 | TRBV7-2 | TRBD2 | TGTGCCAGCAGCTTTCATTTTCGGACTAGCGGGACAGTAGTCGGTGAGCAGTTCTTC | CASSFHFRTSGTVVGEQFF
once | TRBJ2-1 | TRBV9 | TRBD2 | TGTGCCAGCAGCCTCGGACTAGCGGGGTACAATGAGCAGTTCTTC | CASSLGLAGYNEQFF
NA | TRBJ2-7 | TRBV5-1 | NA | TGCGCCAGCAGCTTGGGACTGACGGGTTCCGAGCAGTACTTC | CASSLGLTGSEQYF
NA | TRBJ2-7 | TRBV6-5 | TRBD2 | TGTGCCAGCATGGGAGGGGAAGCCTACGAGCAGTACTTC | CASMGGEAYEQYF
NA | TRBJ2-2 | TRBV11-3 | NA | TGTGCCAGCAGCCCGTGGGGTAGCGGCACCGGGGAGCTGTTTTTT | CASSPWGSGTGELFF
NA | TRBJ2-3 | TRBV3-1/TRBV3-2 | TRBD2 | TGTGCCAGCAGCCAAAGTAGCGGGGGAACCACAGATACGCAGTATTTT | CASSQSSGGTTDTQYF
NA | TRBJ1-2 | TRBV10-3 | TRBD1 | TGTGCCATCAGTGACAGGGGGCTTAGTGGCTACACCTTC | CAISDRGLSGYTF
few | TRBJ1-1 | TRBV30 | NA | TGTGCCTGGAGAAAACACGAACCCAACACTGAAGCTTTCTTT | CAWRKHEPNTEAFF
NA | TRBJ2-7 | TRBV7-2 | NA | TGTGCCAGCAGCTTAGGGTTCGCGGGTGAAGCCTACGAGCAGTACTTC | CASSLGFAGEAYEQYF
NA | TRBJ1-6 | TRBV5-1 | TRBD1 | TGCGCCAGCAGCTTCGGACAGGCGTATAATTCACCCCTCCACTTT | CASSFGQAYNSPLHF
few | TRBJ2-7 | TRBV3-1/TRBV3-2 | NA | TGTGCCAGCAGCCAAGATGGGGCCAGCGCATCCTACGAGCAGTACTTC | CASSQDGASASYEQYF
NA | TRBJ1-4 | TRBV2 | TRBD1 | TGTGCCAGCAGGGCGAACAGGGGGGGAAATGAAAAACTGTTTTTT | CASRANRGGNEKLFF
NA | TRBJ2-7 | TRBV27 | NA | NA | CASSSSGMLYEQYF
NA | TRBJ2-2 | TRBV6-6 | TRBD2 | TGTGCCAGCAGTCTACTAGCGGGGGATCCCGCGAACACCGGGGAGCTGTTTTTT | CASSLLAGDPANTGELFF
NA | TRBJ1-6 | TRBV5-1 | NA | TGCGCCAGCAGCTTGACAGTTAATTCACCCCTCCACTTT | CASSLTVNSPLHF
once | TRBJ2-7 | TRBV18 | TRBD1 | TGTGCCAGCTCACTAGGATCAGGGGGCTACGAGCAGTACTTC | CASSLGSGGYEQYF
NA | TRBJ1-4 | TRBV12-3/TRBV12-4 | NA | TGTGCCAGCAGTTTTATTGGCAGAGAAAAACTGTTTTTT | CASSFIGREKLFF
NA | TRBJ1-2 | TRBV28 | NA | TGTGCCAGCAGTACTGGACAGTCGAACTATGGCTACACCTTC | CASSTGQSNYGYTF
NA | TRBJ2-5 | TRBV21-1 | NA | TGTGCCAGCAGCAAAAAACAGGGTCCCTGGGGAGAGACCCAGTACTTC | CASSKKQGPWGETQYF
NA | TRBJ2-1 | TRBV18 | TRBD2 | TGTGCCAGCTCAGCCTTTGGACTAGCGGGTGGGGATGAGCAGTTCTTC | CASSAFGLAGGDEQFF
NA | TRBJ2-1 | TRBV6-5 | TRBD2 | TGTGCCAGCAGTTACCTGGGCAGCGGGAGGTACAATGAGCAGTTCTTC | CASSYLGSGRYNEQFF
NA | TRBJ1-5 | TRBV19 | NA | TGTGCCAGTAGTATTCTTCTAGTCGCGGGTGATCAGCCCCAGCATTTT | CASSILLVAGDQPQHF